This T cell receptor (beta chain) was captured by sequencing in a study of Graves' ophthalmopathy and Graves' hyperthyroidism. This clonotype was found many times. RNA transcripts served as template for amplifying TCR beta CDR3 sequences. HTBI primers were employed in first-round RT-PCR, then a second-round multiplex PCR followed. Each CDR3 protein is one row after TCRdb ran MiXCR on the multiplex PCR reads. The sample carries some 1.1 million distinct CDR3 sequences, 36% recorded once. This clonotype originated in an adult man with Graves' hyperthyroidism. Sequences were obtained from peripheral blood or thyroid tissue (not recorded which).

The CDR3 sequence: CASSPSAGGTGELFF. CDR3 nucleotide sequence: TGTGCCAGCAGCCCTTCAGCAGGGGGCACCGGGGAGCTGTTTTTT. This rearrangement joins TRBV7-9 to TRBJ2-2, with 7 bases that match TRBD1. J lost 4 bases, V lost 5 bases, and 7 bases had no gene match. Germline V CDR1 and CDR2: SEHNR, FQNEAQ (reference sequence). The CDR3 consists of 15 residues.